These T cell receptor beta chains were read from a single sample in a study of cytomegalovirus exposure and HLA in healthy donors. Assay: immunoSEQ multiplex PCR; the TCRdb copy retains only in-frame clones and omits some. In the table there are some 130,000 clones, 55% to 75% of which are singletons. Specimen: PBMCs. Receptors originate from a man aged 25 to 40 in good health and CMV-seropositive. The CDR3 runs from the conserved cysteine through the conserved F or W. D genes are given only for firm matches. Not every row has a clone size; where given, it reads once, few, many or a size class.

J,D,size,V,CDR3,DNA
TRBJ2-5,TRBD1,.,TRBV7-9,CSSSLDAVVDRVSQYF,TGTTCCAGCAGCTTAGATGCCGTCGTGGACAGGGTTTCCCAGTACTTC
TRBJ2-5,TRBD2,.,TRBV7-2,CASSLGTNQETQYF,TGTGCCAGCAGCCTAGGGACTAACCAAGAGACCCAGTACTTC
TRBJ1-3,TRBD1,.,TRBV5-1,CASRPGQGSGNTIYF,TGCGCCAGCAGGCCGGGACAGGGGTCTGGAAACACCATATATTTT
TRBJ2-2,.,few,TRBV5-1,CASSAQGDTGALFF,TGCGCCAGCAGCGCACAGGGAGACACCGGGGCGCTGTTTTTT
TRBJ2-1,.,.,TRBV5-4,CASSLQAAYNEQFF,TGTGCCAGCAGCTTGCAAGCGGCATACAATGAGCAGTTCTTC
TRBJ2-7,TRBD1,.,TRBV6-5,CASRIQGAGYEQYF,TGTGCCAGCAGGATACAGGGGGCCGGGTACGAGCAGTACTTC
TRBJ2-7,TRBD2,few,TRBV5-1,CASSLGWSGDYEQYF,TGCGCCAGCAGCTTGGGGTGGAGCGGGGACTACGAGCAGTACTTC
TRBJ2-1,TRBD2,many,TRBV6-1,CASSEGAGGLYNEQFF,TGTGCCAGCAGTGAAGGGGCGGGAGGGCTCTACAATGAGCAGTTCTTC
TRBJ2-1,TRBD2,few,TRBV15,CATSRQRAGGFDEQFF,TGTGCCACCAGCCGCCAACGGGCGGGAGGGTTCGATGAGCAGTTCTTC
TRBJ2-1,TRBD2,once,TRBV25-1,CATGTSGRGWAHNEQFF,TGTGCCACCGGGACTAGCGGGAGAGGGTGGGCTCACAATGAGCAGTTCTTC
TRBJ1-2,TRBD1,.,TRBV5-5,CASSRGQGVWYGHTF,TGTGCCAGCAGCCGTGGCCAGGGGGTCTGGTATGGCCACACCTTC
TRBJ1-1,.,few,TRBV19,CASSITGWTEAFF,TGTGCCAGTAGTATTACAGGGTGGACTGAAGCTTTCTTT
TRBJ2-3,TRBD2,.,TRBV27,CASSLLTSAGPDTQYF,TGTGCCAGCAGTCTATTGACTAGCGCGGGGCCAGATACGCAGTATTTT
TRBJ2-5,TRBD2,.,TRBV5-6,CASRLAGDETQYF,TGTGCCAGCAGGCTAGCGGGAGACGAGACCCAGTACTTC
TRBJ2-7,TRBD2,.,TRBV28,CASSWTSGITAPNEQYF,TGTGCCAGCAGTTGGACTAGCGGGATTACGGCCCCCAACGAGCAGTACTTC
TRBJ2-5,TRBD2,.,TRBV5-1,CASSWGLGGIRGETQYF,TGCGCCAGCAGCTGGGGACTAGGGGGAATACGGGGAGAGACCCAGTACTTC
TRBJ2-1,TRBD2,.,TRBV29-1,CSVRPGLQNNEQFF,TGCAGCGTCAGACCGGGACTACAGAACAATGAGCAGTTCTTC
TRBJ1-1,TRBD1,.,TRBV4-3,CASSQSWGQGVRMDTEAFF,TGCGCCAGCAGCCAATCATGGGGCCAGGGGGTGAGGATGGACACTGAAGCTTTCTTT
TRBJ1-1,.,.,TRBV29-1,CSVGGDGFGTEAFF,TGCAGCGTGGGGGGGGACGGGTTTGGCACTGAAGCTTTCTTT
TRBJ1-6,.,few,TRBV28,CASSVRDSPLHF,TGTGCCAGCAGTGTCAGGGATTCACCCCTCCACTTT
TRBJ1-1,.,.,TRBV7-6,CASSLVRGVTGTEAFF,TGTGCCAGCAGCTTAGTTCGGGGAGTAACGGGAACTGAAGCTTTCTTT
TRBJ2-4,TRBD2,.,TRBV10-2,CASSESSGVKNIQYF,TGCGCCAGCAGTGAGTCGAGCGGGGTAAAAAACATTCAGTACTTC
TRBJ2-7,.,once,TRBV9,CASSPPRGSYEQYF,TGTGCCAGCAGCCCCCCGAGGGGGTCCTACGAGCAGTACTTC
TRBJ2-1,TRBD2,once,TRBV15,CATSKRGGSSYNEQFF,TGTGCCACCAGCAAACGCGGGGGGTCCTCCTACAATGAGCAGTTCTTC
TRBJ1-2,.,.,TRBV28,CASSLRGLGYTF,TGTGCCAGCAGTTTGCGGGGGCTGGGCTACACCTTC
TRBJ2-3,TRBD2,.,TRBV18,CASSPEGLAASDTQYF,TGTGCCAGCTCACCTGAAGGACTAGCGGCATCAGATACGCAGTATTTT
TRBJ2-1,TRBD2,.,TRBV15,CATTAGAGKGNNEQFF,TGTGCCACCACAGCGGGAGCTGGTAAGGGGAACAATGAGCAGTTCTTC
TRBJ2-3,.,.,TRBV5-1,CASSLVVAEVTDTQYF,TGCGCCAGCAGCTTGGTGGTAGCGGAGGTCACAGATACGCAGTATTTT
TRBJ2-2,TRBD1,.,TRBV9,CASSVVGGGGTGELFF,TGTGCCAGCAGCGTAGTAGGGGGCGGCGGTACCGGGGAGCTGTTTTTT
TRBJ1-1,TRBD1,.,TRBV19,CASSIFSPGGGGTEAFF,TGTGCCAGTAGTATCTTTTCCCCAGGGGGCGGGGGCACTGAAGCTTTCTTT
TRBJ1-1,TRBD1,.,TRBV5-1,CASSFPGTGREAFF,TGCGCCAGCAGCTTTCCCGGGACAGGACGTGAAGCTTTCTTT
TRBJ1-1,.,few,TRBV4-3,CASSQDREVGTEAFF,TGCGCCAGCAGCCAAGACCGGGAGGTAGGCACTGAAGCTTTCTTT